This paragraph reports one TCR beta chain. The antigen remains undetermined. This entry belongs to a study of T cell responses to AZD1222 COVID-19 vaccine. Study-level findings and limits: Close to half of all spike-specific TCRs reportedly target regions of the variants that are unmutated. Spike-specific TCR breadth and depth went up after people got two AZD1222 doses. After the peak T cell response, and only then, were repertoires sampled.

V shed 4 bases and J shed 6 bases, with 24 bases lying between them. The CDR3 is 17 amino acids. Germline V gene lookup returns CDR1 MNHNS and CDR2 SASEGT. Profiling relied on immunoSEQ multiplex PCR, and the TCRdb table lists in-frame clones only, not all of them. This sample has fewer than 140,000 clones, with roughly 87% found just once. The clonotype was recovered from an adult who received the AZD1222 COVID-19 vaccine. Sequencing used peripheral blood, obtained 28 days after the second AZD1222 dose. The chain joins TRBV6-1 to TRBJ1-2, with D maybe TRBD1 (5 bases). CDR3 amino acids: CASSGLRAFLGENGYTF. The CDR3, as DNA: TGTGCCAGCAGTGGTCTCAGGGCATTTTTGGGGGAGAATGGCTACACCTTC.